This TCR beta chain was recorded in a study of high-grade serous ovarian cancer treatment subgroups. This clone was detected once. Different DNA sequences within this sample yield the same CDR3. The tumor samples were collected prior to definitive surgery or chemotherapy. The ends were cut back, 3 bases at V and 7 bases at J, with 9 bases in the middle. CDR1 and CDR2 from the germline V gene are GTSNPN and SVGIG (reference sequence). This CDR3 has 11 amino acids. TCRdb keeps only in-frame clones here, not all; method: immunoSEQ multiplex PCR. This table holds about 16,000 clones, approximately 73% found once.

Sequenced input: tumor tissue. The sequence was obtained from a human donor with high-grade serous ovarian cancer. The gene calls are TRBV30 and TRBJ1-1, with no clear D. CDR3 nucleotides: TGTGCCTGGAGCACTAGGAGTGAAGCTTTCTTT. Amino acids: CAWSTRSEAFF.